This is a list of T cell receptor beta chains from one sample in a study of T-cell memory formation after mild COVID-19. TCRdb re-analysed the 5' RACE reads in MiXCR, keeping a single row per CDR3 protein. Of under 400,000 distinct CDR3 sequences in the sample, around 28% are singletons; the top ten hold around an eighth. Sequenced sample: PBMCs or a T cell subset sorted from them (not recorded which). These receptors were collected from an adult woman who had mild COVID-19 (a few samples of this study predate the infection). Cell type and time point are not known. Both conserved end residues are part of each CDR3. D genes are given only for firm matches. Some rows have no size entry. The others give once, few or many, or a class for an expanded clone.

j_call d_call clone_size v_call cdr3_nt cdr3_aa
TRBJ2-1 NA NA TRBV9 TGTGCCAGCAGCGAGCTAAGGGGGGGGCACTTCGACACACGGTTCTTC CASSELRGGHFDTRFF
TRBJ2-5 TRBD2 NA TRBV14 TGTGCCAGCAGCCGGGACTACGGTCAGGAGACCCAGTACTTC CASSRDYGQETQYF
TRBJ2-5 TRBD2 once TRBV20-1 TGCAGTGCTAGGAGGACTAGAGGGTCAGAGACCCAGTACTTC CSARRTRGSETQYF
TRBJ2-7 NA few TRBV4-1 TGCGCCAGCGCACCATTCGATCCGAGGACTACCTCCTACGAGCAGTACTTC CASAPFDPRTTSYEQYF
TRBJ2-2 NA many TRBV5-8 TGTGCCAGCAGCTTGGGGTTTACCGGGGAGCTGTTTTTT CASSLGFTGELFF
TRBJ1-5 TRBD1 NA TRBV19 TGTGCCAGTAGTATTCAGGGACAGCCTAATCAGCCCCAGCATTTT CASSIQGQPNQPQHF
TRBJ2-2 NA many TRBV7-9 TGTGCCAGCAGCAGTAGGACGGTAAACACCGGGGAGCTGTTTTTT CASSSRTVNTGELFF
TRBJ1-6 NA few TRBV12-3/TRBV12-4 TGTGCCAGCAGTTTGGGTTGGGGTTCACCCCTCCACTTT CASSLGWGSPLHF
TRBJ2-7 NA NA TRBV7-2 TGTGCCAGCAGCGCCCTAGGACCTCCAAGCTCCTACGAGCAGTACTTC CASSALGPPSSYEQYF
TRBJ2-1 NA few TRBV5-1 TGCGCCAGCAGCTGGGGACTTGAGCAGTTCTTC CASSWGLEQFF
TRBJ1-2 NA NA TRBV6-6 TGTGCCAGCATTCTCCCGGGGGGATATGGCTACACCTTC CASILPGGYGYTF
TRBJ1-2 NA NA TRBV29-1 TGCAGCGTTGAAGATTATGGCGGCTACACCTTC CSVEDYGGYTF
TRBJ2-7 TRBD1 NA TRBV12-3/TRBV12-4 TGTGCCAGCAGGCCTAGTACCGGGACAGGTACCTACGAGCAGTACTTC CASRPSTGTGTYEQYF
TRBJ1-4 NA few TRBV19 TGTGCCAGTAGTATATCTGAACGGCCTCAACTGTTTTTT CASSISERPQLFF
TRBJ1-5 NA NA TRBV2 TGTGCCAGCAGTGCAGGGGATCAGCCCCAGCATTTT CASSAGDQPQHF
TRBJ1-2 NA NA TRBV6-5 TGTGCCAGCAGTACAGGAGCAGGCTACACCTTC CASSTGAGYTF
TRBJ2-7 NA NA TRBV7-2 TGTGCCAGCAGCTTAGAATTAGGGATAGCCTACGAGCAGTACTTC CASSLELGIAYEQYF
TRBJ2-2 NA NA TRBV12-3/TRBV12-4 TGTGCCAGCAGTTATGACAGTACCGGGGAGCTGTTTTTT CASSYDSTGELFF
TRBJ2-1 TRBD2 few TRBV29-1 TGCAGCGTTGAATTGGGGACTAGCGGGAGAAGGAATGAGCAGTTCTTC CSVELGTSGRRNEQFF
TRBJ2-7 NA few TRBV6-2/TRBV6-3 TGTGCCAGCAGTTACCCGGTAGGGGAACCATCCTACGAGCAGTACTTC CASSYPVGEPSYEQYF
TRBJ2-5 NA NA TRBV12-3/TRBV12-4 TGTGCCAGCAGTCCCGACAGTAGCCAAGAGACCCAGTACTTC CASSPDSSQETQYF
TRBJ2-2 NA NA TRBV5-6 TGTGCCAGCAGCTCACTAGAGAGGCGCTACACCGGGGAGCTGTTTTTT CASSSLERRYTGELFF
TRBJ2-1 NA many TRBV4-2 TGTGCCAGCAGCCAAGATACCGGGACTTTATACAATGAGCAGTTCTTC CASSQDTGTLYNEQFF
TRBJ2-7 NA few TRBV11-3 TGTGCCAGCAGTATTCAGGGGGGTGAGCAGTACTTC CASSIQGGEQYF
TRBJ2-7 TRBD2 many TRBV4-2 TGTGCCAGCAGCGAGGGACTAGCGGGAGGGCCTAGGGACGAGCAGTACTTC CASSEGLAGGPRDEQYF
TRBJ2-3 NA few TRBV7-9 TGTGCCAGCAGCTTAAAGGCGGGAATGACAGATACGCAGTATTTT CASSLKAGMTDTQYF
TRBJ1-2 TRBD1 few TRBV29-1 TGCAGCGTTGAAGTCCCAGGGGGCTATGGCTACACCTTC CSVEVPGGYGYTF
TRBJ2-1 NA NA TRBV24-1 TGTGCCACCGGCGGGGCCAGCCCTTACAATGAGCAGTTCTTC CATGGASPYNEQFF
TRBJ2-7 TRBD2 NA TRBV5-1 TGCGCCAGCAGCGAAGGCGGGGGGTTGATCTACGAGCAGTACTTC CASSEGGGLIYEQYF
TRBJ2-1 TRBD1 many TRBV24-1 TGTGCCACCAGCCCCCGGGACAGGGACTACAATGAGCAGTTCTTC CATSPRDRDYNEQFF
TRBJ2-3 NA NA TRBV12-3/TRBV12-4 TGTGCCAGCAGGGGGCCTAGTGATACGCAGTATTTT CASRGPSDTQYF
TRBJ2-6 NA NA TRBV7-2 TGTGCCAGCAGCTTATCACCTGGGGGCTCTGGGGCCAACGTCCTGACTTTC CASSLSPGGSGANVLTF
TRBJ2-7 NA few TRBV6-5 TGTGCCAGCAGGCAACTAGGCTACGAGCAGTACTTC CASRQLGYEQYF
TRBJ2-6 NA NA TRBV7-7 TGTGCTAGCAGCCGCACCTCTGGGGCCAACGTCCTGACTTTC CASSRTSGANVLTF
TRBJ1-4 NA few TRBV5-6 TGTGCCAGCAGCTTAGGCCAAAAACTGTTTTTT CASSLGQKLFF
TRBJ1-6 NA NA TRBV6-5 TGTGCCAGCAGTTACTCCCCACGAGGGGCACCCCTCCACTTT CASSYSPRGAPLHF
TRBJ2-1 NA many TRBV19 TGTGCCAGTAGTATAGAGAAGTCCAGCTCCTACAATGAGCAGTTCTTC CASSIEKSSSYNEQFF
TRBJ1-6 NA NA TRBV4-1 TGCGCCAGCAGCCCGCGGACAGCTAGCTCCTATAATTCACCCCTCCACTTT CASSPRTASSYNSPLHF
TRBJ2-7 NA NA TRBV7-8 TGTGCCAGCAGCTTACAGACAGGCTACAGCTCCTACGAGCAGTACTTC CASSLQTGYSSYEQYF
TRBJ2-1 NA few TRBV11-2 TGTGCCAGCAGCTTTAGCAACAATGAGCAGTTCTTC CASSFSNNEQFF
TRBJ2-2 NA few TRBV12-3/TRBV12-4 TGTGCCAGCAGTTTAACACAGGGTTGGGCCGGGGAGCTGTTTTTT CASSLTQGWAGELFF